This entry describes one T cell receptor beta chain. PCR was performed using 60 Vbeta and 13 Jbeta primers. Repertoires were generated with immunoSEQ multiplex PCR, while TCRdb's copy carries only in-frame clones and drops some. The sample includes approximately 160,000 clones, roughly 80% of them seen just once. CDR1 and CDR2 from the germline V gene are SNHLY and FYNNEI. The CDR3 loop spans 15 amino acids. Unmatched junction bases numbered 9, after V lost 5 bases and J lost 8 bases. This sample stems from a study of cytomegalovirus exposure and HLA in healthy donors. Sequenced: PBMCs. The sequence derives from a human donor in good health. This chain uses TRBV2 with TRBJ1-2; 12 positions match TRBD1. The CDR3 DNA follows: TGTGCCAGCAGTCCTGCCGGGACAGGGGGCGGGGGCTACACCTTC. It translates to CASSPAGTGGGGYTF.